This T cell receptor beta chain was found in a study of T cells after posttransplantation cyclophosphamide. The data were produced by immunoSEQ multiplex PCR, yet TCRdb's version contains in-frame clones alone and is incomplete. The top ten hold more than 0.95% of the sample, which has some 13,000 clones, 76% seen once. This CDR3 has 15 residues. In germline, CDR1 is MGHRA, CDR2 YSYEKL. Trimming cost V 6 bases and J 7 bases, with 18 bases left between them. This clone was detected only a few times. The TCR was taken from a man between 50 and 59 years old. The specimen sequenced was memory CD4+ T cells sorted from PBMCs. The gene calls are TRBV4-1 and TRBJ2-2; maybe TRBD1 (5 bases). This chain's CDR3 is CASRGTTVLIGELFF. The CDR3 bases are TGCGCCAGCAGGGGAACGACAGTCCTAATCGGGGAGCTGTTTTTT.